This TCR beta chain was found in a study of cytomegalovirus exposure and HLA in healthy donors. The CDR3 extends over 14 amino acids. Per the germline V gene, CDR1 is MGHDK and CDR2 is SYGVNS. Researchers ran the PCR with 60 Vbeta and 13 Jbeta primers. Produced via immunoSEQ multiplex PCR; TCRdb's table is partial and in-frame only. Altogether about 210,000 clones are present, 82% being singletons, with the ten largest covering approximately 6.5%. Whole-study findings and limits: Listed as cytomegalovirus-associated were over 150 TCR beta chains.

A note on this clone: The antigen is not known.

The chain uses TRBV25-1 and TRBJ2-5; D gene unclear. The J call may not be correct, given that the DNA end is closer to TRBJ2-7. Sequencing was carried out using PBMCs. This sequence was found in a man aged 35 to 55 in good health and CMV-seropositive. Here the CDR3 reads CASSDVAPAREQYF. CDR3 in DNA: TGTGCCAGCAGTGATGTCGCTCCTGCGCGCGAGCAGTACTTC.